The 32 T cell receptor beta chains given below trace back to one sample, sequenced in a study of T cells in Graves' hyperthyroidism and ophthalmopathy. Authors of the study amplified TCR beta CDR3 regions from RNA transcripts. During a first-round RT-PCR of the TCR CDR3, the HTBI primer set was used. One entry per CDR3 protein results from TCRdb running MiXCR on the multiplex PCR reads. The sample consists of a few hundred thousand distinct CDR3 sequences, 18% of them appearing once. Sequencing was done on a sample of blood. The receptors were gathered from a man in his late teens or twenties with Graves' ophthalmopathy.

This clonotype was observed many times. The rearrangement joins TRBV12-3 or TRBV12-4 to TRBJ1-2; D not resolved. The CDR3 has 16 amino acids. V shed 5 bases and J shed 0 bases, with 16 bases lying between them. The CDR3 loop is CASSPQEALANYGYTF. The DNA for the CDR3 is TGTGCCAGCAGTCCCCAGGAGGCATTAGCTAACTATGGCTACACCTTC.

This clonotype was counted at least ten times. The V call is TRBV20-1, the J call TRBJ2-5; 10 bases map to TRBD2. The CDR3 has 12 amino acids. Germline V lookup: CDR1 DFQATT, CDR2 SNEGSKA (reference sequence). Unmatched junction bases numbered 6, after V lost 7 bases and J lost 7 bases. The CDR3 sequence: CSVSSGGGTQYF. The CDR3 DNA reads TGCAGTGTTTCTAGCGGGGGAGGGACCCAGTACTTC.

The rearrangement uses TRBV7-2 and TRBJ1-6; the match to TRBD1 covers 10 bases. This CDR3 spans 19 amino acids. Germline values: CDR1 SGHTA, CDR2 FQGNSA. V was pared by 8 bases and J by 8 bases, with 21 bases of the junction left unmatched. CDR3 DNA sequence: TGTGCCAGCCTAGATCCGGGACAGGGGATGTCATGGGGGGATTCACCCCTCCACTTT. It specifies CASLDPGQGMSWGDSPLHF.

Many counts were recorded for this clonotype. The rearrangement joins TRBV13 to TRBJ1-1; D unclear. The CDR3 has 14 residues. Germline-derived CDR1 and CDR2 are PRHDT and FYEKMQ (reference sequence). V shed 5 bases and J shed 5 bases, with 15 bases lying between them. The CDR3 loop reads CASSPAQAKTEAFF. DNA of the CDR3: TGTGCCAGCAGCCCGGCGCAGGCTAAGACTGAAGCTTTCTTT.

V usage is TRBV6-2 or TRBV6-3 and J usage is TRBJ1-1, with TRBD1 identical over 10 bases. CDR1 and CDR2 (germline): MNHEY, SVGEGT. V lost 2 bases to trimming and J lost 5 bases; unmatched junction nucleotides: 5. The length of the CDR3 is 15 residues. The CDR3 sequence: CASSYIPGQGTEAFF. The CDR3 bases are TGTGCCAGCAGTTACATTCCGGGACAGGGGACTGAAGCTTTCTTT.

In this sample, this clonotype turned up a few times. V usage is TRBV28 and J usage is TRBJ2-2; D is undetermined. V lost 8 bases to trimming and J lost 0 bases, with 13 bases between them. The CDR3 runs 15 residues. Per germline, CDR1 MDHEN and CDR2 SYDVKM. The CDR3: CASRRRWPNTGELFF. In DNA, the CDR3 is TGTGCCAGCCGTAGGCGGTGGCCGAACACCGGGGAGCTGTTTTTT.

In its sample, this clonotype was seen many times. V usage is TRBV12-3 or TRBV12-4 and J usage is TRBJ1-1; a weak D match, TRBD1 (6 bases). This CDR3 is built from 12 residues. With 6 bases removed from V and 6 bases from J, the gap between germline ends came to 11 bases. CDR3 loop: CASSQNRAEAFF. CDR3 DNA: TGTGCCAGCAGCCAGAACAGGGCTGAAGCTTTCTTT.

As concerns this clonotype: This could be a read error, since a much larger clone is one nucleotide away. The chain has TRBV20-1 and TRBJ2-7; maybe TRBD1 (6 bases). The germline V and J ends were trimmed by 7 bases and 5 bases, with 27 bases remaining between them. The V gene's germline CDR1 is DFQATT and CDR2 SNEGSKA (reference sequence). The CDR3 loop spans 16 amino acids. CDR3 region: CSGILLDRLIGHEQYF. DNA of the CDR3: TGCAGTGGCATTCTACTAGACAGGTTGATTGGGCACGAGCAGTACTTC.

The sample holds a few counts of this clonotype. The chain employs TRBV6-2 or TRBV6-3 and TRBJ1-2; TRBD1 agrees at 9 bases. CDR3 length: 13 residues. From germline, CDR1 is MNHEY and CDR2 SVGEGT. Trimming removed 7 bases from V and 6 bases from J; junction bases left unmatched: 6. The CDR3 DNA is TGTGCCAGCACCTCGGACAGGGGCGATGGCTACACCTTC. Its translation is CASTSDRGDGYTF.

The chain recombines TRBV3-1 with TRBJ1-5; D not certain. Germline V gene data show CDR1 as LGHDT and CDR2 as YNNKEL (reference sequence). The CDR3 is 13 amino acids. The V end was cut by 2 bases, the J end by 6 bases, with 8 bases between. The CDR3 sequence: CASSQSGIQPQHF. As DNA, the CDR3 is TGTGCCAGCAGCCAATCGGGGATTCAGCCCCAGCATTTT.

This clonotype came up a few times. The rearrangement uses TRBV18 and TRBJ2-7, with a weak D call TRBD1 (5 bases). V lost 5 bases and J 1 base, leaving 12 bases between the germline ends. The CDR3 extends over 14 amino acids. The germline V gene has CDR1 KGHSH and CDR2 LQKENI. The DNA of the CDR3 is TGTGCCAGCTCAACAAACAGGAATTCCTACGAGCAGTACTTC. Its protein is CASSTNRNSYEQYF.

The chain uses TRBV14 and TRBJ2-1; 9 positions agree with TRBD2. The CDR3 is 14 residues long. Trimming removed 4 bases from V and 15 bases from J; junction bases left unmatched: 13. Germline V lookup: CDR1 SGHDN, CDR2 FVKESK. The CDR3 reads CASSPSRLAAIMFF. CDR3 coding DNA: TGTGCCAGCAGCCCGTCGAGACTAGCGGCCATAATGTTCTTC.

V is TRBV27 and J is TRBJ2-1; TRBD1 matches 7 bases. V was pared by 1 base and J by 7 bases, with 7 bases of the junction left unmatched. CDR3 length equals 15 residues. Per germline, CDR1 MNHEY and CDR2 SMNVEV (reference sequence). For the CDR3, the DNA is TGTGCCAGCAGTTTATTGAACCCGACAGGGAATGAGCAGTTCTTC. This codes for CASSLLNPTGNEQFF.

The J gene is TRBJ1-2, the V gene TRBV3-1; tentatively, D is TRBD1 (5 bases). The V end lost 6 bases, the J end lost 7 bases, and 9 bases lay between the germline ends. CDR1 is LGHDT and CDR2 is YNNKEL in the germline V gene (reference sequence). This CDR3 is 11 amino acids long. CDR3 bases: TGTGCCAGCAGGGACAAGAGTGGCTACACCTTC. Protein product: CASRDKSGYTF.

The V call is TRBV7-8, the J call TRBJ2-1; D not certain. Germline CDR1 SGHVS, CDR2 FQNEAQ. The CDR3 is 17 amino acids. Trimming shortened V by 2 bases and J by 5 bases, and 19 bases separated the two germline ends. The CDR3 DNA follows: TGTGCCAGCAGCTTAAGTCCGGCTGAGCGCCTGGACAATGAGCAGTTCTTC. Translated: CASSLSPAERLDNEQFF.

This clonotype has a count of ten or more. The chain combines TRBV12-3 or TRBV12-4 with TRBJ1-1; a weak D match, TRBD1 (5 bases). This CDR3 contains 12 residues. The V end lost 6 bases, the J end lost 7 bases, and 12 bases lay between the germline ends. The CDR3 DNA reads as TGTGCCAGCAGCCGGGACGTGGGTGAAGCTTTCTTT. Translation: CASSRDVGEAFF.

Points on this clonotype: Given a much more abundant clone one base away, this may be a read error. The chain carries TRBV2 and TRBJ1-1; D not certain. Germline V gene sequence: CDR1 SNHLY, CDR2 FYNNEI. This CDR3 comprises 13 residues. This chain's CDR3 is CASSYTKNTEALF. In nucleotides, the CDR3 is TGTGCCAGCAGTTATACGAAGAACACTGAAGCTCTCTTT.

This clonotype was picked up a small number of times. The chain carries TRBV14 and TRBJ2-1; no clear D. Germline-derived CDR1 and CDR2 are SGHDN and FVKESK. The CDR3 is made up of 13 amino acids. Trimming took off 0 bases at V and 10 bases at J, with 10 bases between the two ends. Written as DNA, the CDR3 is TGTGCCAGCAGCCAAGATCTGGGATTCGAGCAGTTCTTC. Translating it yields CASSQDLGFEQFF.

This clonotype occurred many times. The chain has TRBV5-1 and TRBJ2-7; 9 positions match TRBD1. The ends lost 4 bases at V and 4 bases at J; junction bases unmatched: 9. In germline, CDR1 is SGHRS, CDR2 YFSETQ. There are 15 residues in the CDR3. CDR3 DNA sequence: TGCGCCAGCAGCCCGGATGGAGGACAGGGGTACGAGCAGTACTTC. This sequence encodes CASSPDGGQGYEQYF.

The rearrangement joins TRBV15 to TRBJ2-5; D might be TRBD2 (6 bases). The V gene lost 0 bases and the J gene lost 0 bases, with 8 bases spanning the gap. Germline CDR1 LNHNV, CDR2 YYDKDF (reference sequence). This CDR3 is built from 15 residues. In nucleotides, the CDR3 is TGTGCCACCAGCAGAGATCGCGGGGACCAAGAGACCCAGTACTTC. Translation gives CATSRDRGDQETQYF.

The rearrangement links TRBV11-2 to TRBJ1-5; D remains ambiguous. CDR3 length equals 14 residues. In germline, CDR1 is SGHAT, CDR2 FQNNGV. The V and J ends lost 1 base and 6 bases respectively, with 10 bases between them. The DNA of the CDR3 is TGTGCCAGCAGCTTAGGACAAACTAGTCAGCCCCAGCATTTT. Protein product: CASSLGQTSQPQHF.

The V call is TRBV4-2, the J call TRBJ2-3; TRBD2 might be the D (5 bases). CDR3 length equals 13 residues. Germline assignment: CDR1 LGHNA and CDR2 YNFKEQ. Trimming stripped 4 bases from V and 4 bases from J, with 9 bases between. CDR3 in amino acids: CASSPEGPDTQYF. In DNA form, the CDR3 reads TGTGCCAGCAGCCCTGAGGGCCCAGATACGCAGTATTTT.

There are a few counts of this clonotype. V gene TRBV4-1 combines with J gene TRBJ2-4; a possible D gene is TRBD1 (5 bases). In germline, CDR1 is MGHRA, CDR2 YSYEKL. CDR3 length equals 16 residues. Trimming pared 4 bases from V and 0 bases from J, leaving 13 bases between. The DNA for the CDR3 is TGCGCCAGCAGCCCAGGGAACAAACTAGCCAAAAACATTCAGTACTTC. Translation gives CASSPGNKLAKNIQYF.

This clonotype was seen at least ten times. The rearrangement joins TRBV19 to TRBJ1-1; D is undetermined. Trimming cost V 0 bases and J 3 bases, with 11 bases left between them. The CDR3 runs 15 residues. Germline CDR1 and CDR2: LNHDA and SQIVND (reference sequence). CDR3 region: CASSIEGGIDTEAFF. For the CDR3, the DNA is TGTGCCAGTAGTATAGAGGGAGGAATCGACACTGAAGCTTTCTTT.

This clonotype has ten or more counts. The chain has TRBV20-1 and TRBJ2-3; no firm D call. In germline, CDR1 is DFQATT, CDR2 SNEGSKA (reference sequence). CDR3 length: 11 residues. V shed 0 bases and J shed 6 bases, with 4 bases lying between them. The chain's CDR3 is CSARERDTQYF. DNA for the CDR3: TGCAGTGCTAGAGAAAGGGATACGCAGTATTTT.

This clonotype appeared many times. This rearrangement joins TRBV12-3 or TRBV12-4 to TRBJ2-7, with a possible D match to TRBD1 (6 bases). The CDR3 contains 14 residues. Trimming pared 1 base from V and 6 bases from J, leaving 13 bases between. CDR3 loop: CASSLVGQHGEQYF. As DNA, the CDR3 is TGTGCCAGCAGTTTAGTCGGACAGCATGGCGAGCAGTACTTC.

The table lists this clonotype with many counts. This chain connects TRBV13 to TRBJ1-2, with D possibly TRBD1 on 6 matching bases. Germline-derived CDR1 and CDR2 are PRHDT and FYEKMQ (reference sequence). V lost 5 bases, J lost 1 base, and 11 bases lay in between. The CDR3 is 14 residues long. The CDR3 nucleotides read TGTGCCAGCAGCCCCCGGGACAATAACTATGGCTACACCTTC. Translated: CASSPRDNNYGYTF.

This clonotype has ten or more counts. The chain combines TRBV3-1 with TRBJ2-1; TRBD2 matches 8 bases. Germline V gene data show CDR1 as LGHDT and CDR2 as YNNKEL (reference sequence). Germline trimming cut 7 bases from V and 2 bases from J; bases unmatched to any gene: 7. The CDR3 sequence is 15 residues long. The CDR3, as DNA: TGTGCCAGCACCCGAGCGGGGGATACCTACAATGAGCAGTTCTTC. Translation gives CASTRAGDTYNEQFF.

This clonotype was picked up many times. This chain links TRBV6-5 with TRBJ1-6; a possible D gene is TRBD1 (6 bases). V was pared by 0 bases and J by 10 bases, with 10 bases between. The CDR3 totals 14 residues. Germline CDR1 and CDR2: MNHEY and SVGAGI. In DNA form, the CDR3 reads TGTGCCAGCAGTTACTCCCGGACAGAGTCACCCCTCCACTTT. This sequence encodes CASSYSRTESPLHF.

The chain uses TRBV9 and TRBJ2-3; D perhaps matches TRBD2 (6 bases). This CDR3 has 17 amino acids. Germline loops: CDR1 SGDLS, CDR2 YYNGEE. Trimming left V 2 bases short and J 2 bases short, with 18 bases between. The CDR3 reads CASSVNVGEATTDTQYF. In DNA form, the CDR3 reads TGTGCCAGCAGCGTTAACGTGGGGGAGGCCACCACAGATACGCAGTATTTT.

This clonotype was seen many times. This chain uses TRBV7-3 with TRBJ2-1; 7 nucleotides line up with TRBD2. The CDR3 totals 16 residues. V dropped 2 bases and J dropped 3; count of bases not matched to a gene: 7. Germline CDR1 SGHTA, CDR2 FQGTGA. Here the CDR3 DNA reads TGTGCCAGCAGCTTAGTTGGAGGGAGGGTCTACAATGAGCAGTTCTTC. Translated, it gives CASSLVGGRVYNEQFF.

There are many counts of this clonotype. The chain carries TRBV2 and TRBJ2-2, with unresolved D. The CDR3 is 14 residues long. Germline-derived CDR1 and CDR2 are SNHLY and FYNNEI. V was trimmed by 7 bases and J by 0 bases, leaving 9 bases between them. The CDR3 bases are TGTGCCAGCAAGCCCGGATCGAACACCGGGGAGCTGTTTTTT. Translation: CASKPGSNTGELFF.